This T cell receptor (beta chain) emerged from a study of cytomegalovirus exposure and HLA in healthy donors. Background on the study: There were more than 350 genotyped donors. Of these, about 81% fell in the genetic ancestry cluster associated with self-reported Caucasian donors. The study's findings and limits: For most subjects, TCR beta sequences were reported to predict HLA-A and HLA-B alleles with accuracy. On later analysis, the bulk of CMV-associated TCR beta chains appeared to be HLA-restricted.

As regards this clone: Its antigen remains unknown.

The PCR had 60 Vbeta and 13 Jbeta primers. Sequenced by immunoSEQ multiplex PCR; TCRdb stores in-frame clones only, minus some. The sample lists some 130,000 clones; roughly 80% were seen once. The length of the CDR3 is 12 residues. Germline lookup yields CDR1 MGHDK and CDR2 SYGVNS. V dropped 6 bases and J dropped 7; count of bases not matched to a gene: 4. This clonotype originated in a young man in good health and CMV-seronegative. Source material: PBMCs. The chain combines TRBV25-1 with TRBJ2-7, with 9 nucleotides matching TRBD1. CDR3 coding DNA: TGTGCCAGCAGGGGGACAGGGTGGGAGCAGTACTTC. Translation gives CASRGTGWEQYF.